The table lists the clone carrying this TCR beta chain with a few counts. What it binds is not known. The data are from a study of T cell responses to AZD1222 COVID-19 vaccine. Notes on the study in general: Clonal diversity may have been underestimated in mostly white British donors. The CD4 TCRs associated with vaccination extended across spike and predominated at 160-218 and 743-854. Sampled repertoires all dated from after the peak T cell response. Spike-specific TCR breadth and depth grew following two AZD1222 doses.

Trimming cost V 4 bases and J 6 bases, with 12 bases left between them. The CDR3 runs to 13 residues. Germline-derived CDR1 and CDR2 are MGHRA and YSYEKL. Only in-frame clones appear in the TCRdb table, and some are missing; sequencing was by immunoSEQ multiplex PCR. The sample comprises 150,000 to 200,000 clones, almost 95% of which are singletons, and 7.5% to 9.5% rests with the top ten. The origin of this receptor is an adult in good health. The chain uses TRBV4-1 and TRBJ1-1, with a tentative D call TRBD1 (6 bases). Sequenced here: peripheral blood, sampled on day 0 of AZD1222 vaccination. DNA of the CDR3: TGCGCCAGCAGCCTCAACGCAGGGGCTGAAGCTTTCTTT. This encodes CASSLNAGAEAFF.